These 19 T cell receptor beta chains were sequenced from one sample in a study of post-analysis software for immune sequencing data (dated by TCRdb to between 2015 and 2017). Their target antigens are unknown. Overall study results and their limits: Several TRBV segments, including TRBV5-6, TRBV5-1 and TRBV20-1, were significantly more frequent in patients than controls.

Library method: PCR. The run used an Illumina HiSeq 2500. To reduce PCR and sequencing biases, unique molecular identifiers were incorporated into the TCR beta cDNA libraries. Clones were called with MiXCR by TCRdb after fastp trimmed the public reads at Q25, and only in-frame beta chains were retained. Each CDR3 protein appears once, grouped with its most common genes and DNA. The sample contains fewer than 850,000 distinct CDR3 sequences, roughly 46% of them found a single time. The ten largest clones represent just under 5% of the sample. Material for sequencing was blood. The receptors were gathered from a girl between 10 and 17 years old with multiple sclerosis.

This sequence joins TRBV7-6 and TRBJ2-7, with 8 bases fitting TRBD1. Germline values: CDR1 SGHVS, CDR2 FNYEAQ. The CDR3 consists of 14 residues. V gave up 5 bases and J gave up 2 bases; unmatched junction bases: 5. The CDR3 DNA reads as TGTGCCAGCAGCATGGCAGGGGGCCCCTACGAGCAGTACTTC. This gives the protein CASSMAGGPYEQYF.

V and J are TRBV20-1 and TRBJ1-2; TRBD1 is a possible D gene (5 bases). V dropped 0 bases and J dropped 7 bases, with 24 bases sitting between them. The CDR3 contains 17 residues. Germline loops: CDR1 DFQATT, CDR2 SNEGSKA (reference sequence). In nucleotides, the CDR3 is TGCAGTGCTAGAGATCCCTCATCCGGAGCAGGGAGAGGTGGCTACACCTTC. Amino acid sequence: CSARDPSSGAGRGGYTF.

This clonotype was detected ten times or more. The chain links TRBV28 to TRBJ1-2, with TRBD1 matching over 7 bases. CDR1 and CDR2 (germline): MDHEN, SYDVKM. The trim removed 8 bases at V and 4 bases at J, leaving 13 bases unmatched. The CDR3 runs to 15 residues. The CDR3 DNA sequence: TGTGCCAGCGGCCGCCGGGACAGCCCCGTCTATGGCTACACCTTC. Its protein is CASGRRDSPVYGYTF.

The chain is built from TRBV29-1 and TRBJ2-7; the match to TRBD1 covers 8 bases. The CDR3 is 13 amino acids. The V gene end was trimmed by 0 bases and the J gene end by 5 bases; junction bases not matched to a gene: 3. Germline V CDR1 and CDR2: SQVTM, ANQGSEA. For the CDR3, the DNA is TGCAGCGTTGAAGAACAGGGGGTGAACGAGCAGTACTTC. Translation gives CSVEEQGVNEQYF.

This clonotype occurred a few times. The chain recombines TRBV4-2 with TRBJ2-1, with D perhaps TRBD1 (6 bases). Germline V gene sequence: CDR1 LGHNA, CDR2 YNFKEQ. The CDR3 has 13 amino acids. V shed 3 bases and J shed 7 bases, with 10 bases lying between them. The CDR3: CASSQGAANEQFF. CDR3 nucleotides: TGTGCCAGCAGCCAGGGGGCGGCTAATGAGCAGTTCTTC.

This clonotype was recorded once. V and J are TRBV5-6 and TRBJ2-3; TRBD1 matches at 8 bases. The germline gives CDR1 SGHDT, CDR2 YYEEEE. The CDR3 contains 16 residues. Unmatched junction bases numbered 7, after V lost 0 bases and J lost 4 bases. The CDR3: CASSLDGTGDPDTQYF. CDR3 DNA sequence: TGTGCCAGCAGCTTGGACGGGACAGGCGACCCAGATACGCAGTATTTT.

This chain connects TRBV27 to TRBJ2-6; D unresolved. Trimming removed 3 bases from V and 1 base from J, with 7 bases in between. Germline V CDR1 and CDR2: MNHEY, SMNVEV (reference sequence). The CDR3 extends over 15 amino acids. The CDR3 sequence is CASSFSTSGANVLTF. CDR3 in DNA: TGTGCCAGCAGTTTCAGTACTTCTGGGGCCAACGTCCTGACTTTC. Variable domain in full (rest from reference TRBV27 and TRBJ2-6): EAQVTQNPRYLITVTGKKLTVTCSQNMNHEYMSWYRQDPGLGLRQIYYSMNVEVTDKGDVPEGYKVSRKEKRNFPLILESPSPNQTSLYFCASSFSTSGANVLTFGAGSRLTVL.

The V call is TRBV19, the J call TRBJ2-7; 9 bases map to TRBD2. Germline CDR1 and CDR2: LNHDA and SQIVND (reference sequence). The V segment lost 5 bases and the J segment 0 bases; nucleotides outside the gene matches: 8. This CDR3 is built from 16 residues. For the CDR3, the DNA is TGTGCCAGTAGTGACCTGACTAGCGGAGTCTCCTACGAGCAGTACTTC. Its protein product is CASSDLTSGVSYEQYF.

The chain combines TRBV7-3 with TRBJ2-1, with TRBD2 matching 10 bases. There are 18 residues in the CDR3. V lost 5 bases to trimming and J lost 3 bases; unmatched junction nucleotides: 13. Per the germline V gene, CDR1 is SGHTA and CDR2 is FQGTGA. The CDR3 spells CASSLRGTSEGNYNEQFF. The CDR3 DNA follows: TGTGCCAGCAGCCTCCGGGGGACTAGCGAGGGAAACTACAATGAGCAGTTCTTC.

In this sample, this clonotype turned up once. Written as DNA, the CDR3 is TGTGCCAGCAGTTTAACTACAGGGGAGGGCACTGAAGCTTTCTTT. This encodes CASSLTTGEGTEAFF. V is TRBV27 and J is TRBJ1-1; TRBD1 matches at 7 bases. J gave up 4 bases and V 2 bases, and 7 bases lay outside the gene matches. Looked up from germline, CDR1 is MNHEY and CDR2 is SMNVEV (reference sequence). This CDR3 has 15 residues.

In its sample, this clonotype was seen a few times. The chain has TRBV5-1 and TRBJ1-1, with TRBD1 as a possible D gene (5 bases). This CDR3 contains 14 residues. Per germline, CDR1 SGHRS and CDR2 YFSETQ. V was pared by 0 bases and J by 4 bases, with 10 bases between. CDR3: CASSLEPGSTEAFF. The CDR3 DNA is TGCGCCAGCAGCTTGGAGCCAGGGAGCACTGAAGCTTTCTTT.

This chain links TRBV4-3 with TRBJ2-7; 7 bases line up with TRBD1. The CDR3 is 15 residues long. Germline V gene lookup returns CDR1 LGHNA and CDR2 YSLEER. V was pared by 4 bases and J by 3 bases, with 9 bases of the junction left unmatched. CDR3 DNA: TGCGCCAGCAGCCCCAGTCGGGACAGCTTCTACGAGCAGTACTTC. This codes for CASSPSRDSFYEQYF.

This clonotype showed up just a few times. The chain has TRBV7-2 and TRBJ1-2, with D perhaps matching TRBD1 (6 bases). Germline V gene lookup returns CDR1 SGHTA and CDR2 FQGNSA. The CDR3 totals 15 residues. V shed 5 bases and J shed 6 bases, with 19 bases lying between them. The CDR3 DNA reads as TGTGCCAGCAGCCCGGGTGATCGACAGGCCCATGGCTACACCTTC. Translated, it gives CASSPGDRQAHGYTF.

As DNA, the CDR3 is TGTGCCAGCAGTTCCACCCAGGCGGAAACCTACAATGAGCAGTTCTTC. As protein: CASSSTQAETYNEQFF. The rearrangement joins TRBV6-6 to TRBJ2-1, with unresolved D. Germline assignment: CDR1 MNHNY and CDR2 SVGAGI (reference sequence). The V end was cut by 4 bases, the J end by 2 bases, with 15 bases between. The CDR3 runs 16 residues.

This rearrangement joins TRBV29-1 to TRBJ1-2; D is unresolved. The V end was cut by 6 bases, the J end by 6 bases, with 14 bases between. The V gene's germline CDR1 is SQVTM and CDR2 ANQGSEA. The CDR3 contains 12 residues. The CDR3 region is CSVAPMTHGYTF. CDR3 coding DNA: TGCAGCGTCGCTCCCATGACGCATGGCTACACCTTC.

This rearrangement joins TRBV20-1 to TRBJ2-1; possible D gene TRBD2, 7 bases. Germline V gene lookup returns CDR1 DFQATT and CDR2 SNEGSKA (reference sequence). The CDR3 loop spans 15 amino acids. V was cut by 6 bases and J by 6 bases, with 21 bases left in between. CDR3 coding DNA: TGCAGTGCCCCAGGGGCGGGAGTTGTAGGCAATGAGCAGTTCTTC. Amino acid sequence: CSAPGAGVVGNEQFF.

The V gene is TRBV25-1, the J gene TRBJ1-2; 8 bases match TRBD1. Germline V gene lookup returns CDR1 MGHDK and CDR2 SYGVNS. With 0 bases clipped from V and 6 bases from J, the junction kept 6 bases outside the gene matches. This CDR3 contains 15 residues. In DNA form, the CDR3 reads TGTGCCAGCAGTGAATACAGGACAGGGAGGGATGGCTACACCTTC. Encoded protein: CASSEYRTGRDGYTF.

This chain connects TRBV27 to TRBJ2-7; TRBD1 might be the D (5 bases). Looked up from germline, CDR1 is MNHEY and CDR2 is SMNVEV (reference sequence). The CDR3 contains 12 residues. The V end was cut by 6 bases, the J end by 3 bases, with 9 bases between. CDR3 nucleotides: TGTGCCAGCAGGGGGCCCTACTACGAGCAGTACTTC. It encodes CASRGPYYEQYF.

The V gene is TRBV12-5, the J gene TRBJ2-1; D is uncertain. The CDR3 spans 14 residues. The germline CDR1 and CDR2 sequences are LGHNT and FRNRAP. V was shortened by 0 bases and J by 5 bases, with 8 bases between the two germline ends. The CDR3 region has the DNA TGTGCTAGTGGTTTGGTAAGAATAAACAATGAGCAGTTCTTC. Encoded protein: CASGLVRINNEQFF.